This TCR beta chain was retrieved from a study of T-cell reconstitution after alpha-beta-depleted transplantation in children. Study-level points and caveats: The origin of high day-60 TCRbeta diversity in some patients lay in surviving recipient T cells and thymic progenitors. At one year after transplant, newly produced T cells mostly accounted for T-cell counts and diversity.

Germline V gives CDR1 DFQATT, CDR2 SNEGSKA (reference sequence). V lost 4 bases, J lost 3 bases, and 10 bases stayed unmatched. The CDR3 length is 15 residues. Unique molecular identifiers were incorporated when the TCRbeta library was constructed. TCRdb analysed the PCR reads with MiXCR anew, one entry per CDR3 protein. The data contain approximately 980,000 distinct CDR3 sequences, about 30% of them singletons. This clonotype was counted between two and nine times. Its matching antigen is unknown. This clonotype was sampled from a boy in the first two years of life who had a stem cell transplant for SCID, so the T cells may come from the graft donor. The sample consisted of PBMCs, mostly from graft donor cells, taken 360 days after TCRalphabeta/CD19-depleted stem cell transplant. This chain links TRBV20-1 with TRBJ2-7; 9 bases align to TRBD2. CDR3 residues: CSAMAGASGVYEQYF. The CDR3 DNA follows: TGCAGTGCTATGGCCGGGGCTAGCGGGGTCTACGAGCAGTACTTC.